This note documents a single T cell receptor (beta chain) sequence. Its antigen is as yet unknown. This record comes from a study of T cell responses to AZD1222 COVID-19 vaccine. Study-level findings and limits: It should be noted that donors were predominantly white British and more often female, and clonal diversity was possibly underestimated. Only a handful of AZD1222 recipients, several in all, had baseline seropositivity. CD4 TCRs covered the whole spike, strongest at regions 160-218 and 743-854.

This table comes from immunoSEQ multiplex PCR, and its TCRdb copy is limited to in-frame clones, with some not included. This sample yields under 150,000 clones, of which 80% to 90% are seen a single time; around a tenth belongs to the top ten. Germline CDR1 and CDR2: DFQATT and SNEGSKA (reference sequence). CDR3 size: 13 residues. With 3 bases removed from V and 4 bases from J, the gap between germline ends came to 12 bases. Pooling covered second doses at about 4 or about 12 weeks. The sequences come from peripheral blood, collected 28 days after the second AZD1222 dose. The receptor was derived from an adult who received the AZD1222 COVID-19 vaccine. V usage is TRBV20-1 and J usage is TRBJ1-1; D is possibly TRBD1 (6 bases). CDR3 nucleotides: TGCAGTGCTAGTTCCACAGGGCTCACTGAAGCTTTCTTT. It translates to CSASSTGLTEAFF.